This T cell receptor beta chain appears in the sequencing data of a study of cytomegalovirus exposure and HLA in healthy donors. Study-level results: In a later analysis, a missense DCLRE1C variant was linked to TCR beta V- and J-gene trimming. According to reports, the classifier identified cytomegalovirus status with high specificity and sensitivity.

PCR amplification relied on 60 Vbeta primers (plus 13 Jbeta primers). Sequenced by immunoSEQ multiplex PCR; TCRdb stores in-frame clones only, minus some. The table includes 95,000 to 150,000 clones, over 15% detected once. A note on this clone: Its target is not known.

What was sequenced was PBMCs. The sequence came from a young woman in good health and CMV-seronegative.

The CDR3 spells CASSLGPLGGYTF. The CDR3 bases are TGTGCCAGCAGTTTAGGGCCATTGGGCGGCTACACCTTC. The gene calls are TRBV27 and TRBJ1-2; D gene ambiguous. CDR1 MNHEY and CDR2 SMNVEV come from the germline V gene (reference sequence). V was clipped by 2 bases and J by 8 bases, with 12 bases between them. This CDR3 comprises 13 residues.